This section outlines one T cell receptor (beta chain) sequence together with its context. Sequencing used immunoSEQ multiplex PCR; TCRdb keeps in-frame clones, though not all of them. Of 95,000 to 100,000 clones listed, 85% to 90% are singletons. The sample comes from a study of control samples from healthy donors and cancer patients. Sequencing was done on a sample of blood. The sequence was obtained from a man younger than 40 in good health.

CDR3 region: CASSLSGDYGYTF. CDR3 nucleotides: TGTGCCAGCAGTTTATCGGGGGACTATGGCTACACCTTC. The chain is built from TRBV12-3 or TRBV12-4 and TRBJ1-2, with D perhaps matching TRBD1 (5 bases). V gave up 2 bases and J gave up 3 bases, with 7 bases separating them. The length of the CDR3 is 13 residues.